This T cell receptor (beta chain) emerged from a study of T cells in Graves' hyperthyroidism and ophthalmopathy. Whole-study findings and limits: Blood also held most thyroid clonotypes expanded beyond 0.001. A model of 13 V-J pairs discriminated ophthalmopathy from stable hyperthyroidism.

This clonotype has only one observation. Antigen unknown. Germline CDR1 is MNHEY and CDR2 is SMNVEV (reference sequence). V lost 5 bases and J 5 bases, leaving 19 bases between the germline ends. The CDR3 contains 15 residues. Thyroid ultrasound, orbital computed tomography, clinical symptoms, and serum thyroxine and TRAb underpinned diagnoses. The source of the PBMCs was around 9 ml of fresh peripheral blood. Using RNA transcripts as the source, TCR beta CDR3 regions were amplified. Primed by the HTBI set, a first-round RT-PCR was run on the TCR CDR3. MiXCR, applied by TCRdb to the multiplex PCR reads, yields one record per CDR3 protein. The data contain about 380,000 distinct CDR3 sequences, roughly 18% of them seen just once; the ten biggest clones take up 35% to 45%.

Sequencing was performed on blood. The sequence was collected from a young man with Graves' ophthalmopathy. The chain couples TRBV27 to TRBJ2-7; D is undetermined. The CDR3 nucleotides are TGTGCCAGCAGTCCCACCAGGACCACCCGCCACGAGCAGTACTTC. Residues: CASSPTRTTRHEQYF.